Detailed here is one T cell receptor beta chain. The CDR3 is made up of 13 amino acids. Trimming left V 4 bases short and J 2 bases short, with 9 bases between. The germline CDR1 and CDR2 sequences are ENHRY and SYGVKD. The data were obtained in a study of T-cell memory formation after mild COVID-19. TCRdb used MiXCR to reprocess the 5' RACE reads, holding one entry per CDR3 protein. The sample records 290,000 or so distinct CDR3 sequences, approximately 20% being singletons. V usage is TRBV10-3 and J usage is TRBJ2-7; D remains unclear. The sample was PBMCs or a T cell subset sorted from them (not recorded which). This receptor was taken from a man aged 18-30 years who had mild COVID-19 (a few samples of this study predate the infection). Cell type and time point are not known. The CDR3 nucleotides are TGTGCCATCAGTGTCGGACCTACCTACGAGCAGTACTTC. Protein product: CAISVGPTYEQYF.